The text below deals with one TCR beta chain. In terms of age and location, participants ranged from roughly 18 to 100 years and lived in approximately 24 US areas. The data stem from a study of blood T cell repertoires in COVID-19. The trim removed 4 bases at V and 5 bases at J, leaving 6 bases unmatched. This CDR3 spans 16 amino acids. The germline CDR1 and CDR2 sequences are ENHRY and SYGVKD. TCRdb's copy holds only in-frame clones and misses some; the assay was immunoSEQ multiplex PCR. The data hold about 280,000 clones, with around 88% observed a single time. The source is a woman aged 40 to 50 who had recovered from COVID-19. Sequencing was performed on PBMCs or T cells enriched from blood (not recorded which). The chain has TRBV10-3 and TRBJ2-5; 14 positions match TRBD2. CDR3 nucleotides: TGTGCCATCAGTGGGGGACTAGCGGGAGTCGGGGAGACCCAGTACTTC. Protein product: CAISGGLAGVGETQYF.